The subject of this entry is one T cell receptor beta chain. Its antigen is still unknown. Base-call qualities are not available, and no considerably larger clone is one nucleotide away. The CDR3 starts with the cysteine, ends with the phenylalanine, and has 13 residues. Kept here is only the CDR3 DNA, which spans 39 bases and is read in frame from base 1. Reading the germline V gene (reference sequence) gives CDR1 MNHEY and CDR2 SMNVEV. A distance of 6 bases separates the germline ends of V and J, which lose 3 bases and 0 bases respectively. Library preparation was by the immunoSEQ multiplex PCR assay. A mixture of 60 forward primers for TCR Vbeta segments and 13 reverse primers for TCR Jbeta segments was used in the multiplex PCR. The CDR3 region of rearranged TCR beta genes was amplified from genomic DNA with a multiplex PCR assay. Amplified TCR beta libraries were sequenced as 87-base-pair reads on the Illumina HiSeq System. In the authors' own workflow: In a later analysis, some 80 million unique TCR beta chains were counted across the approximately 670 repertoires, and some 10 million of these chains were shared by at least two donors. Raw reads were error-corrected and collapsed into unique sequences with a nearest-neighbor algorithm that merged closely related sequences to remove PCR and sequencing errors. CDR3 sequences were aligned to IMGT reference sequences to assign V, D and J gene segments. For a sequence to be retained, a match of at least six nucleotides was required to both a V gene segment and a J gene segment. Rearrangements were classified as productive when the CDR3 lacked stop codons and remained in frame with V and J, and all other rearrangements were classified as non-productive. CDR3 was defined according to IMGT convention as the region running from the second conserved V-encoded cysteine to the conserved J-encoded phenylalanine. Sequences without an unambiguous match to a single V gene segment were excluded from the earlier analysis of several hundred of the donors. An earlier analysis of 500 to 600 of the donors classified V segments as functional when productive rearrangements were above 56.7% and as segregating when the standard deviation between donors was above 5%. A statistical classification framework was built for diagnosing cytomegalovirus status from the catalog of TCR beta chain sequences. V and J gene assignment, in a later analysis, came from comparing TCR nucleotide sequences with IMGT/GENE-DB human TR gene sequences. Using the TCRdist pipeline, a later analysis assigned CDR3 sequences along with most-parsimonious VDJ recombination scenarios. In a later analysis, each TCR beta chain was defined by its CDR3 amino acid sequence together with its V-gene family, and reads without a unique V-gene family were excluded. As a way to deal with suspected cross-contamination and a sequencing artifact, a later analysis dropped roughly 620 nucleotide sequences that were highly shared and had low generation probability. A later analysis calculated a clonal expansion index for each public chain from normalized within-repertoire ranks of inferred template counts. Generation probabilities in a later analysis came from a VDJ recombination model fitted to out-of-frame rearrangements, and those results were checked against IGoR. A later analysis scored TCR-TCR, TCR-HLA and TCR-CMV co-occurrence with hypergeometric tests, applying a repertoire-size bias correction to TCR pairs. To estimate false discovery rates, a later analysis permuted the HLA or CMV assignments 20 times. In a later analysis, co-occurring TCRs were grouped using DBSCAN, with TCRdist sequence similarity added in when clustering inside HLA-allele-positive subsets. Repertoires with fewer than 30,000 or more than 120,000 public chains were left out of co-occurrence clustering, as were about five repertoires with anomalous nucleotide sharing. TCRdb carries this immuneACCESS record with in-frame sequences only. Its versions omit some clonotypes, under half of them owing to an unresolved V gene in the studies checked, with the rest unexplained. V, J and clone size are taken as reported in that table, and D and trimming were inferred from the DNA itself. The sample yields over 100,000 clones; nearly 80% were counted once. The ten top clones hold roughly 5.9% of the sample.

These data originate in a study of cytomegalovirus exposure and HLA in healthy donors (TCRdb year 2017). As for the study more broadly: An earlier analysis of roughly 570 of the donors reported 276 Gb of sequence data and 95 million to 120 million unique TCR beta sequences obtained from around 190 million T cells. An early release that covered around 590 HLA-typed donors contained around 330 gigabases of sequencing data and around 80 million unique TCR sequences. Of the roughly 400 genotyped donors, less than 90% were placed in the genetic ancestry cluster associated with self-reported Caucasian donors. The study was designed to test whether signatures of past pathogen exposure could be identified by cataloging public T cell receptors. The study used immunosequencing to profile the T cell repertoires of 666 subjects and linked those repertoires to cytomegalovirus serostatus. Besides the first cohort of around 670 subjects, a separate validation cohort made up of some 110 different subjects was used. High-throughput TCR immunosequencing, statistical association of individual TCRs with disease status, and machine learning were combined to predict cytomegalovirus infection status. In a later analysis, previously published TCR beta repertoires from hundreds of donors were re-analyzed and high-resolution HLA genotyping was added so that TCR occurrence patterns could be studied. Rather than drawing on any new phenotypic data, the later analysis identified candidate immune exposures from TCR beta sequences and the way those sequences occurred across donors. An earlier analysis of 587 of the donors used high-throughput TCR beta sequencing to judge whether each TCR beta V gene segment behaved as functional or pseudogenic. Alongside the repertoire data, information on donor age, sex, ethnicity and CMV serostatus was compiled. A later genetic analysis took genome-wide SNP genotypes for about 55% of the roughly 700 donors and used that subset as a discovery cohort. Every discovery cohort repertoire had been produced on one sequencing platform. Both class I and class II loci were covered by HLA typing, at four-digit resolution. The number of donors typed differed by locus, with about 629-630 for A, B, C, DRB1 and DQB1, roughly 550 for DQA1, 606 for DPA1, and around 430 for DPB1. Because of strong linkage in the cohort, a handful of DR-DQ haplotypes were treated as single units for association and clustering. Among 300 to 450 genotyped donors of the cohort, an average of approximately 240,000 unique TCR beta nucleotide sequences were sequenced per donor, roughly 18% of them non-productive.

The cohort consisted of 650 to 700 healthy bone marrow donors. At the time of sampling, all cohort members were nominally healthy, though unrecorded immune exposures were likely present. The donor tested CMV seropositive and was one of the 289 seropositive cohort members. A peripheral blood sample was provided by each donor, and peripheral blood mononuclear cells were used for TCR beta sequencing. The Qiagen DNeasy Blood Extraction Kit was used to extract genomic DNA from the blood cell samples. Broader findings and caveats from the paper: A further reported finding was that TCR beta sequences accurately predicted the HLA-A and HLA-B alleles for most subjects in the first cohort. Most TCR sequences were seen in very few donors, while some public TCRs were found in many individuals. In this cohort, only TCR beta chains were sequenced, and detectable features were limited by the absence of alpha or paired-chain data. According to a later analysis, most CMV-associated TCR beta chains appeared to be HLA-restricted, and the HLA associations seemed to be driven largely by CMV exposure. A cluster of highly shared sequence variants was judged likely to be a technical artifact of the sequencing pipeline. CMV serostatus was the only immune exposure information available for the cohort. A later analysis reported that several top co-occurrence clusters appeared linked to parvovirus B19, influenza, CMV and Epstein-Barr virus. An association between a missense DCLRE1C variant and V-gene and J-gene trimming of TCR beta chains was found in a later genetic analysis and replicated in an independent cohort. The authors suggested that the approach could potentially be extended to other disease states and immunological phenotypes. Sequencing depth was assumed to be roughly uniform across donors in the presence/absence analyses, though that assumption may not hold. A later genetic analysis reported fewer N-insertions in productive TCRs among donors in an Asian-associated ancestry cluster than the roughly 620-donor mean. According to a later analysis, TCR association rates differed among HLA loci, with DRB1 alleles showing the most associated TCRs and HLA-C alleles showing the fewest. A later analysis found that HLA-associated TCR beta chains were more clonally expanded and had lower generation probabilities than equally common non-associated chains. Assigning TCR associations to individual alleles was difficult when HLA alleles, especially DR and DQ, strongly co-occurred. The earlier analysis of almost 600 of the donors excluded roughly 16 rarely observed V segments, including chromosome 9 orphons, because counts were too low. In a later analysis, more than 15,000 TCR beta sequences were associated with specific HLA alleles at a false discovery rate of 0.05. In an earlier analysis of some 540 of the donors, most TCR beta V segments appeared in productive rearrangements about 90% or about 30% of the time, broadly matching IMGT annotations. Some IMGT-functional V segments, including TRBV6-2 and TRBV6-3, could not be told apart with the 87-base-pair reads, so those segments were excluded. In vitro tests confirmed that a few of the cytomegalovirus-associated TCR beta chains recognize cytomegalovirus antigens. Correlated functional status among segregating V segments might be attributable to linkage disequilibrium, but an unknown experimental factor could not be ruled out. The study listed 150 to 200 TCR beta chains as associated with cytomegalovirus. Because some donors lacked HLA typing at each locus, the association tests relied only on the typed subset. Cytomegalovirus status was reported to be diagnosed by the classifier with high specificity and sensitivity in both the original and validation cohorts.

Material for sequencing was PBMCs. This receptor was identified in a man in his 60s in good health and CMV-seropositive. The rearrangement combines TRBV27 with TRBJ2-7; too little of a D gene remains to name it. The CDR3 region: CASSFQNSYEQYF. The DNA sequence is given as TGTGCCAGCAGTTTCCAAAACTCCTACGAGCAGTACTTC.